The 3 T cell receptor beta chains reported below all come from one sample, sequenced in a study of cytomegalovirus exposure and HLA in healthy donors. A multiplex PCR was run with 60 Vbeta primers and 13 Jbeta primers. Measured with immunoSEQ multiplex PCR; TCRdb has only the in-frame clones, and not every one. The repertoire consists of roughly 120,000 clones, with around three quarters occurring once and the leading ten covering 5.8%. What was sequenced was PBMCs. Receptors were obtained from a man in his late teens or twenties in good health and CMV-seropositive.

The V gene is TRBV30, the J gene TRBJ2-7; the D gene is possibly TRBD1 (6 bases). Germline values: CDR1 GTSNPN, CDR2 SVGIG (reference sequence). Trimming left V 0 bases short and J 4 bases short, with 19 bases between. This CDR3 is 16 amino acids long. The CDR3 DNA reads TGTGCCTGGAGTGTAAGATTGGGGGCCCTGAGGTACGAGCAGTACTTC. Its protein product is CAWSVRLGALRYEQYF.

This chain connects TRBV30 to TRBJ1-2; D unresolved. V was clipped by 4 bases and J by 0 bases, with 15 bases between them. CDR1 and CDR2 from the germline V gene are GTSNPN and SVGIG (reference sequence). The CDR3 sequence is 15 residues long. The CDR3 is CAWNRRGETNYGYTF. The CDR3 region has the DNA TGTGCCTGGAATCGCCGCGGGGAGACTAACTATGGCTACACCTTC.

The chain combines TRBV29-1 with TRBJ1-5; tentative D call: TRBD1 (6 bases). V gave up 5 bases and J gave up 3 bases, with 14 bases separating them. Germline values: CDR1 SQVTM, CDR2 ANQGSEA. This CDR3 has 14 amino acids. The CDR3 nucleotides are TGCAGCGTTCGTCTTGGGGACACCAATCAGCCCCAGCATTTT. It is translated as CSVRLGDTNQPQHF.